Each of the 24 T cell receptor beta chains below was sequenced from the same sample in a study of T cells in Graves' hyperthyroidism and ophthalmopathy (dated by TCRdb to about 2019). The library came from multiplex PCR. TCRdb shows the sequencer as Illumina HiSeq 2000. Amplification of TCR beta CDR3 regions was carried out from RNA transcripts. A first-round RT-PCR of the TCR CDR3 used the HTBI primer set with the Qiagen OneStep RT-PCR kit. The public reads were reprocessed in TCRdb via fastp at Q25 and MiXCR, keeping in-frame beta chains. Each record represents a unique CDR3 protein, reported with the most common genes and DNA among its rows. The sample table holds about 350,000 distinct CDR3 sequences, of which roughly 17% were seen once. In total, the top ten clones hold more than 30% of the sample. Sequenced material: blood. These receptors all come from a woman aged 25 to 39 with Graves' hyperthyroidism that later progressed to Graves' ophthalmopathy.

The CDR3 here is CASSLVAGTRPSYEQYF. In DNA, the CDR3 is TGTGCCAGCAGCTTAGTCGCCGGGACTAGGCCCTCCTACGAGCAGTACTTC. V gene TRBV11-2 combines with J gene TRBJ2-7; 8 nucleotides match TRBD2. The CDR3 totals 17 residues. Germline CDR1 and CDR2: SGHAT and FQNNGV. Losses at the gene ends were 1 base for V and 0 bases for J; bases not matched to a gene: 8.

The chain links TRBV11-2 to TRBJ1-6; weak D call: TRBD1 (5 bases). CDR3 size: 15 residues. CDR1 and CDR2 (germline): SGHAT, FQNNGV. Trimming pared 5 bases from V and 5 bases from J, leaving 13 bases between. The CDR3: CASSIRDGHNSPLHF. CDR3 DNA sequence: TGTGCCAGCAGCATTAGGGACGGCCATAATTCACCCCTCCACTTT.

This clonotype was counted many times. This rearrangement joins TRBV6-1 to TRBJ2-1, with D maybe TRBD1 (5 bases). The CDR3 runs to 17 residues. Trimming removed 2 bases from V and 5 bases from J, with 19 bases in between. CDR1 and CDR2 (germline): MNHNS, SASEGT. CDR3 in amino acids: CASSEWPQGGGNNEQFF. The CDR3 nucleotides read TGTGCCAGCAGTGAATGGCCCCAGGGTGGTGGGAACAATGAGCAGTTCTTC.

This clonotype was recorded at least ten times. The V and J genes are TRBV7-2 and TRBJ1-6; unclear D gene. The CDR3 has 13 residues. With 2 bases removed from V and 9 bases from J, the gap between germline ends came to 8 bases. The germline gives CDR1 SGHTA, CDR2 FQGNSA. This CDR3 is CASSLNLRSPLHF. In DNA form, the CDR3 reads TGTGCCAGCAGCTTAAACCTCCGTTCACCCCTCCACTTT.

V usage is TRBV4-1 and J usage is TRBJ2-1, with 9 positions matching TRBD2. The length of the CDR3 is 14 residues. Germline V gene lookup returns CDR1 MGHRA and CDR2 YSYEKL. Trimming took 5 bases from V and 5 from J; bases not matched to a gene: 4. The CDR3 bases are TGCGCCAGCAGCGATAGACTAGCGGACAATGAGCAGTTCTTC. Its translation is CASSDRLADNEQFF.

The CDR3 is CSARQLAGTGREQYF. As DNA, the CDR3 is TGCAGTGCTAGACAGCTAGCGGGGACTGGTCGAGAGCAGTACTTC. The chain joins TRBV20-1 to TRBJ2-7; 9 bases are a match to TRBD2. Germline CDR1 and CDR2: DFQATT and SNEGSKA (reference sequence). Trimming took 2 bases from V and 7 from J; bases not matched to a gene: 12. The CDR3 totals 15 residues.

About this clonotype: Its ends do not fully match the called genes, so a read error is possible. As DNA, the CDR3 is TGTGCCAGCAGCTTAGGAGGCCAGGGGACCCGACCGCTTGACTTC. This encodes CASSLGGQGTRPLDF. V is TRBV7-6 and J is TRBJ2-5; TRBD1 might be the D (6 bases). This CDR3 region has 15 residues. From germline, CDR1 is SGHVS and CDR2 FNYEAQ.

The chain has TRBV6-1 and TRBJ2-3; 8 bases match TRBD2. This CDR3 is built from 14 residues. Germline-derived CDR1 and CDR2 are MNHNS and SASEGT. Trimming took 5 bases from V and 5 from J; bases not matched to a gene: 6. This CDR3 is CASSSTSVGDTQYF. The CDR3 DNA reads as TGTGCCAGCAGTTCGACTAGCGTTGGAGATACGCAGTATTTT.

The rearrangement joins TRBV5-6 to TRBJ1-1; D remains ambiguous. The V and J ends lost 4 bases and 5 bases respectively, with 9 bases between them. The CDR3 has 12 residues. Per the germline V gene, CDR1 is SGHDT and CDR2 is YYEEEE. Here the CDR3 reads CASSPGETEAFF. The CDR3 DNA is TGTGCCAGCAGCCCTGGAGAAACTGAAGCTTTCTTT.

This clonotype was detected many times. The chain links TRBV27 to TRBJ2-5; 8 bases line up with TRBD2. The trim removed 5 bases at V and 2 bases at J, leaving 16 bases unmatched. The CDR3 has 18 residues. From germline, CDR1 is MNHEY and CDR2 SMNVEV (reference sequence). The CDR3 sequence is CASSPGPGGAELQETQYF. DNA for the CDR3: TGTGCCAGCAGTCCCGGGCCCGGGGGGGCGGAACTTCAAGAGACCCAGTACTTC.

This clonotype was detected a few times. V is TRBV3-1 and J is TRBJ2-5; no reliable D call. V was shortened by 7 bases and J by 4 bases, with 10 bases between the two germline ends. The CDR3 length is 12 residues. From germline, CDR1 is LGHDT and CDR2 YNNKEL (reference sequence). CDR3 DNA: TGTGCCAGCACGGGCTATGGAGAGACCCAGTACTTC. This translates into CASTGYGETQYF.

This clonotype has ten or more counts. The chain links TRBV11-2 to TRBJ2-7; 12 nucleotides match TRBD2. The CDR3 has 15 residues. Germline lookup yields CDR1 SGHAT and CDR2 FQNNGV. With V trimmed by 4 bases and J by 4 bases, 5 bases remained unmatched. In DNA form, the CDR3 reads TGTGCCAGCAGCTCCGGACTAGCGGGATTGTACGAGCAGTACTTC. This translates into CASSSGLAGLYEQYF.

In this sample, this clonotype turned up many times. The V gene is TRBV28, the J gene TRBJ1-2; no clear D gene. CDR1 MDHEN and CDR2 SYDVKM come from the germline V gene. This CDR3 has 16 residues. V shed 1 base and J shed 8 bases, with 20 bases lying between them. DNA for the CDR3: TGTGCCAGCAGTTTATATCTCAGTTCCGAACCGGGAGGCTACACCTTC. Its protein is CASSLYLSSEPGGYTF.

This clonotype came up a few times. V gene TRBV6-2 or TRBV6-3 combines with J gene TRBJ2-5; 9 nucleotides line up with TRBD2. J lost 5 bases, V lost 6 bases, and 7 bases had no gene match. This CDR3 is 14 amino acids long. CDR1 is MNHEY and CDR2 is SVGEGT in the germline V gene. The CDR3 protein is CASSNGTSWETQYF. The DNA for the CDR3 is TGTGCCAGCAGCAACGGGACTAGCTGGGAGACCCAGTACTTC.

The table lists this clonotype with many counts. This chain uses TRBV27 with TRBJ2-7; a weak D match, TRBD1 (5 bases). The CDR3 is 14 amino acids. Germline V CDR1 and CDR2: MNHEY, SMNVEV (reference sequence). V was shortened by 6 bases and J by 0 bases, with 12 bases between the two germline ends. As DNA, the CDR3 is TGTGCCAGCAGCCGGACACAGAGCTCCTACGAGCAGTACTTC. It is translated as CASSRTQSSYEQYF.

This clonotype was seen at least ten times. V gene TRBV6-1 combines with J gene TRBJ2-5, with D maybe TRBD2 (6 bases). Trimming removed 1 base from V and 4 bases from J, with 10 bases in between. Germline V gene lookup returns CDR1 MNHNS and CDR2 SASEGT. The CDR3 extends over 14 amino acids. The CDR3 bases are TGTGCCAGCAGTGAAGGGGGGACTCCAGAGACCCAGTACTTC. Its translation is CASSEGGTPETQYF.

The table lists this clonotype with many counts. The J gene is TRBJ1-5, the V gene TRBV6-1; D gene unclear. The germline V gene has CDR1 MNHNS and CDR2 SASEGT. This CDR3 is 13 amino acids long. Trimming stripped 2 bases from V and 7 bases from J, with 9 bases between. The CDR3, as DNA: TGTGCCAGCAGTGAAAGGGATAGCCAGCCCCAGCATTTT. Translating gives CASSERDSQPQHF.

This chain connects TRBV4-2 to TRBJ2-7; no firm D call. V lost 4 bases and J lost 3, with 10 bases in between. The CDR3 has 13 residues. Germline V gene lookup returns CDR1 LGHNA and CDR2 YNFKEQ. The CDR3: CASSLNGDYEQYF. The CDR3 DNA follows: TGTGCCAGCAGCCTCAATGGGGACTACGAGCAGTACTTC.

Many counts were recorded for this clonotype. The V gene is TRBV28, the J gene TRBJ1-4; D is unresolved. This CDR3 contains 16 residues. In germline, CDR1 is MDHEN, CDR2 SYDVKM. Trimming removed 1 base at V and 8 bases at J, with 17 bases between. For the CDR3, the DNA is TGTGCCAGCAGTTTATTAAGTTCGCGGGGAAGAGAAAAACTGTTTTTT. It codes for CASSLLSSRGREKLFF.

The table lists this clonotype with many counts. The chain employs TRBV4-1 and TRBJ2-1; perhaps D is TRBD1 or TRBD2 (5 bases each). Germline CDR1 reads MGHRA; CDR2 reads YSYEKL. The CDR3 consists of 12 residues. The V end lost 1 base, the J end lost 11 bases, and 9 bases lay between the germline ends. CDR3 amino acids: CASSQAPGQQFF. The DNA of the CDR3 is TGCGCCAGCAGCCAAGCTCCGGGACAGCAGTTCTTC.

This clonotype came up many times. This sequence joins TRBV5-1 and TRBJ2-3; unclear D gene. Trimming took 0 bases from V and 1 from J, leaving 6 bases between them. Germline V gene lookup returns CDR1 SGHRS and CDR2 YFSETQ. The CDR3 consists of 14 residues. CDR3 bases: TGCGCCAGCAGCTTGGAGGCAGGCACAGATACGCAGTATTTT. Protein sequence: CASSLEAGTDTQYF.

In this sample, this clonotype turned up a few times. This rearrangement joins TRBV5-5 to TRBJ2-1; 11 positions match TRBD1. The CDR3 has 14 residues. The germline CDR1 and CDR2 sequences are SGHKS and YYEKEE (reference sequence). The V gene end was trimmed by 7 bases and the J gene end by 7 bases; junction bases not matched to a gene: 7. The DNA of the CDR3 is TGTGCCAGCTTAATAGGACAGGGGGCGAATGAGCAGTTCTTC. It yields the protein CASLIGQGANEQFF.

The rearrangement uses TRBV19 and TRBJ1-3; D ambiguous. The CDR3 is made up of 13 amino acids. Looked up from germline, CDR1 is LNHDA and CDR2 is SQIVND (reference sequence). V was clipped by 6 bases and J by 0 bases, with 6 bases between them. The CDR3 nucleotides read TGTGCCAGTAGCTCATACTCTGGAAACACCATATATTTT. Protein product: CASSSYSGNTIYF.

CDR3 sequence: CASSRDGRTDTQYF. The DNA for the CDR3 is TGTGCCAGCAGCCGGGACGGACGCACAGATACGCAGTATTTT. V is TRBV5-4 and J is TRBJ2-3; D may correspond to TRBD1 or TRBD2 (5 bases each). V was trimmed by 4 bases and J by 1 base, leaving 10 bases between them. The CDR3 totals 14 residues. Per germline, CDR1 SGHNT and CDR2 YYREEE (reference sequence).